Listed here is a single TCR beta chain. Use of 60 Vbeta and 13 Jbeta primers characterized the PCR. TCRdb keeps only in-frame clones here, not all; method: immunoSEQ multiplex PCR. Of around 72,000 clones listed, around 80% are singletons. CDR3 length: 15 residues. Trimming left V 0 bases short and J 3 bases short, with 12 bases between. Per germline, CDR1 LNHNV and CDR2 YYDKDF (reference sequence). The sample originates from a study of cytomegalovirus exposure and HLA in healthy donors. Sequenced input: PBMCs. This sequence originates from a man aged 50 to 60 in good health and CMV-seronegative. The chain combines TRBV15 with TRBJ2-7, with D unresolved. The CDR3 spells CATSRDFNRDYEQYF. Here the CDR3 DNA reads TGTGCCACCAGCAGAGATTTTAACAGAGACTACGAGCAGTACTTC.